The 22 T cell receptor beta chains in this list originate from one sample, sequenced in a study of T cell repertoires in cytomegalovirus infection. Each CDR3 protein is one row after TCRdb ran MiXCR on the reads. The data hold around 740,000 distinct CDR3 sequences, with 35% to 45% observed a single time. Sequenced input: PBMCs. The receptors derive from a human donor in good health (CMV status not recorded). Some clones in this sample may be carry-over from other donors' samples.

J is TRBJ2-7 and V is TRBV2; D is ambiguous. V gave up 4 bases and J gave up 2 bases, with 6 bases separating them. The CDR3 is 12 residues long. From germline, CDR1 is SNHLY and CDR2 FYNNEI. CDR3 loop: CASSGWPYEQYF. CDR3 bases: TGTGCCAGCAGTGGCTGGCCCTACGAGCAGTACTTC.

This rearrangement joins TRBV6-5 to TRBJ2-7; no firm D call. Germline-derived CDR1 and CDR2 are MNHEY and SVGAGI. This CDR3 contains 16 residues. The V and J ends lost 4 bases and 5 bases respectively, with 21 bases between them. CDR3 DNA sequence: TGTGCCAGCAGTTTCAATCCGTTAGGTAGGGCCCACGAGCAGTACTTC. Its protein is CASSFNPLGRAHEQYF.

This clonotype came up many times. The chain joins TRBV4-1 to TRBJ2-7; 7 nucleotides align to TRBD1. This CDR3 is built from 14 residues. Germline V gives CDR1 MGHRA, CDR2 YSYEKL. With V trimmed by 6 bases and J by 3 bases, 8 bases remained unmatched. CDR3 sequence reads: CASSDSRDSYEQYF. The CDR3 region has the DNA TGCGCCAGCAGTGATTCCCGGGACAGCTACGAGCAGTACTTC.

The J gene is TRBJ2-2, the V gene TRBV15, with D possibly TRBD2 on 5 matching bases. The CDR3 has 15 residues. Germline CDR1 LNHNV, CDR2 YYDKDF (reference sequence). Trimming removed 1 base at V and 5 bases at J, with 11 bases between. The CDR3 loop is CATSRGELRTGELFF. The CDR3 region has the DNA TGTGCCACCAGCAGAGGGGAGTTGAGGACCGGGGAGCTGTTTTTT.

This chain links TRBV12-3 or TRBV12-4 with TRBJ1-5; D uncertain. With 3 bases removed from V and 0 bases from J, the gap between germline ends came to 15 bases. This CDR3 has 17 amino acids. The CDR3 DNA is TGTGCCAGCAGTTTTCGTTCTACGGGATATAGCAATCAGCCCCAGCATTTT. It yields the protein CASSFRSTGYSNQPQHF.

This clonotype was seen a handful of times. The V and J genes are TRBV10-2 and TRBJ1-4; TRBD1 matches 12 bases. CDR3 length equals 14 residues. Per germline, CDR1 WSHSY and CDR2 SAAADI. V dropped 6 bases and J dropped 7; count of bases not matched to a gene: 3. The CDR3, as DNA: TGCGCCAGCAGAACGGGACAGGGGGCTGAAAAACTGTTTTTT. It specifies CASRTGQGAEKLFF.

This clonotype was picked up many times. This chain uses TRBV7-2 with TRBJ1-2; the D is unclear. V gave up 0 bases and J gave up 2 bases, with 10 bases separating them. Germline CDR1 SGHTA, CDR2 FQGNSA. The CDR3 has 15 residues. The CDR3 reads CASSLAVGRNYGYTF. The CDR3 bases are TGTGCCAGCAGCTTAGCAGTTGGTCGGAACTATGGCTACACCTTC.

This clonotype was picked up a small number of times. The chain carries TRBV7-9 and TRBJ2-1; D unresolved. CDR1 and CDR2 (germline): SEHNR, FQNEAQ (reference sequence). Trimming cost V 5 bases and J 2 bases, with 4 bases left between them. The CDR3 has 12 residues. The CDR3 reads CASSTTYNEQFF. CDR3 in DNA: TGTGCCAGCAGCACCACCTACAATGAGCAGTTCTTC.

This chain uses TRBV29-1 with TRBJ1-2; TRBD1 might be the D (6 bases). Deletions cut 6 bases from V and 8 bases from J, with 19 bases between. Germline lookup yields CDR1 SQVTM and CDR2 ANQGSEA. This CDR3 contains 13 residues. The CDR3 spells CSVPETGRVGYTF. Written as DNA, the CDR3 is TGCAGCGTCCCGGAAACAGGGAGGGTCGGCTACACCTTC.

The rearrangement uses TRBV18 and TRBJ1-1; D not certain. The CDR3 runs to 15 residues. Germline V gives CDR1 KGHSH, CDR2 LQKENI. The V and J ends lost 0 bases and 4 bases respectively, with 12 bases between them. In DNA form, the CDR3 reads TGTGCCAGCTCACCACCGATCGGGAAAGGCACTGAAGCTTTCTTT. Translating gives CASSPPIGKGTEAFF.

The chain has TRBV7-6 and TRBJ2-2, with TRBD2 identical over 9 bases. The germline gives CDR1 SGHVS, CDR2 FNYEAQ. The length of the CDR3 is 19 residues. J was trimmed by 0 bases and V by 3 bases; bases with no gene match: 11. Written as DNA, the CDR3 is TGTGCCAGCAGCTTGGGTCTTCTAGCGGGAACTTCGAACACCGGGGAGCTGTTTTTT. It yields the protein CASSLGLLAGTSNTGELFF.

The chain carries TRBV11-2 and TRBJ2-7, with TRBD2 matching 7 bases. The germline CDR1 and CDR2 sequences are SGHAT and FQNNGV. V shed 0 bases and J 2 bases; nucleotides not matched to a gene: 10. This CDR3 has 17 residues. The CDR3: CASSLDAEGRGAYEQYF. The CDR3 region has the DNA TGTGCCAGCAGCTTAGATGCGGAGGGCCGGGGGGCCTACGAGCAGTACTTC. The full variable domain, its missing parts supplied by reference TRBV11-2 and TRBJ2-7, is EAGVAQSPRYKIIEKRQSVAFWCNPISGHATLYWYQQILGQGPKLLIQFQNNGVVDDSQLPKDRFSAERLKGVDSTLKIQPAKLEDSAVYLCASSLDAEGRGAYEQYFGPGTRLTVT.

This clonotype was seen repeatedly, ten times or more. Relative to the germline gene, one junction end is altered; a read error may explain this. This chain connects TRBV7-9 to TRBJ2-7; D tentatively reads TRBD1 or TRBD2 (5 bases each). CDR1 and CDR2 from the germline V gene are SEHNR and FQNEAQ (reference sequence). This CDR3 spans 13 amino acids. Here the CDR3 reads CASSSPGGDPIAF. The CDR3 nucleotides read TGTGCCAGCAGCTCACCCGGTGGGGACCCAATTGCTTTC.

Only a few counts were recorded for this clonotype. The chain couples TRBV6-5 to TRBJ2-3; 8 nucleotides agree with TRBD1. The CDR3 is 16 residues long. Germline V gene lookup returns CDR1 MNHEY and CDR2 SVGAGI. V shed 4 bases, J shed 3 bases, and the junction held 9 bases outside the gene matches. The CDR3 coding sequence is TGTGCCAGCAGTTCTAGCTTGACAGGGGTTACAGATACGCAGTATTTT. It encodes CASSSSLTGVTDTQYF.

This clonotype has at least ten counts. The chain uses TRBV7-3 and TRBJ2-3, with D uncertain. The CDR3 is 19 residues long. Germline lookup yields CDR1 SGHTA and CDR2 FQGTGA. V shed 0 bases and J shed 0 bases, with 19 bases lying between them. The CDR3 DNA follows: TGTGCCAGCAGCTTAACGTTCCCGCCTCCCCTTTCTAGCACAGATACGCAGTATTTT. Its translation is CASSLTFPPPLSSTDTQYF.

The rearrangement links TRBV11-2 to TRBJ2-1; TRBD2 matches 10 bases. The CDR3 spans 16 residues. Germline assignment: CDR1 SGHAT and CDR2 FQNNGV. The ends lost 3 bases at V and 8 bases at J; junction bases unmatched: 10. CDR3 sequence (DNA): TGTGCCAGCAGCTTTGATAGCGGGGGGCTCTTGGATGAGCAGTTCTTC. Its translation is CASSFDSGGLLDEQFF.

To note about this clonotype: A much larger clone lies one base from this, so it may be a read error. The chain carries TRBV7-6 and TRBJ1-2; TRBD1 might be the D (6 bases). The CDR3 extends over 13 amino acids. Germline assignment: CDR1 SGHVS and CDR2 FNYEAQ. DNA for the CDR3: TGTGACAGCAGCGCGGACAGCGACTATGGCTACACCTTC. Its protein product is CDSSADSDYGYTF.

V usage is TRBV27 and J usage is TRBJ1-2; no clear D. Trimming pared 6 bases from V and 2 bases from J, leaving 10 bases between. The V gene's germline CDR1 is MNHEY and CDR2 SMNVEV (reference sequence). The CDR3 covers 13 residues. CDR3 sequence reads: CASSNAGNYGYTF. The CDR3 DNA reads as TGTGCCAGCAGCAACGCGGGGAACTATGGCTACACCTTC.

This clonotype was seen ten or more times. The chain carries TRBV7-2 and TRBJ2-2; TRBD2 aligns across 7 bases. Germline loops: CDR1 SGHTA, CDR2 FQGNSA. The CDR3 extends over 18 amino acids. V shed 1 base, J shed 5 bases, and the junction held 13 bases outside the gene matches. The CDR3 DNA reads TGTGCCAGCAGCTTAGGGGGGGGTGGACTGGCGAGTACCGGGGAGCTGTTTTTT. This translates into CASSLGGGGLASTGELFF.

This clonotype came up a few times. This chain joins TRBV10-3 and TRBJ2-5; unclear D gene. Trimming removed 7 bases at V and 5 bases at J, with 14 bases between. The CDR3 totals 13 residues. Germline V CDR1 and CDR2: ENHRY, SYGVKD. CDR3 nucleotides: TGTGCCATCACGGCAGGCTTGCTCGAGACCCAGTACTTC. This sequence encodes CAITAGLLETQYF.

V usage is TRBV10-3 and J usage is TRBJ1-1; tentative D call: TRBD1 (5 bases). The CDR3 is made up of 13 amino acids. V dropped 6 bases and J dropped 6 bases, with 14 bases sitting between them. Germline V CDR1 and CDR2: ENHRY, SYGVKD. DNA of the CDR3: TGTGCCATCAGCAATCAGGGAGGCGCTGAAGCTTTCTTT. Its protein is CAISNQGGAEAFF.

The chain combines TRBV12-3 or TRBV12-4 with TRBJ1-4; D is undetermined. There are 14 residues in the CDR3. V lost 3 bases to trimming and J lost 4 bases, with 9 bases between them. Written as DNA, the CDR3 is TGTGCCAGCAGTTTGGTGGTTCATAATGAAAAACTGTTTTTT. Translated, it gives CASSLVVHNEKLFF.